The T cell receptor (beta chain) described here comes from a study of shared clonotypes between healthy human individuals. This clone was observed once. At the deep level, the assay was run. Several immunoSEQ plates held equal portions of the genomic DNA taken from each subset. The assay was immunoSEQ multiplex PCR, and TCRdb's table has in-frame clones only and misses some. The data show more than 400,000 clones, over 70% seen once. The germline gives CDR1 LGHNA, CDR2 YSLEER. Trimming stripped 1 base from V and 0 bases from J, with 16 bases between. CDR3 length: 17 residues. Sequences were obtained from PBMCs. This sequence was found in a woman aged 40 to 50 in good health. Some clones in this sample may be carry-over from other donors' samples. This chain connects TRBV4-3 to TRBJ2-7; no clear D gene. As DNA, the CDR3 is TGCGCCAGCAGCCAAGCACACGACAACAGCCGCTCCTACGAGCAGTACTTC. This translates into CASSQAHDNSRSYEQYF.